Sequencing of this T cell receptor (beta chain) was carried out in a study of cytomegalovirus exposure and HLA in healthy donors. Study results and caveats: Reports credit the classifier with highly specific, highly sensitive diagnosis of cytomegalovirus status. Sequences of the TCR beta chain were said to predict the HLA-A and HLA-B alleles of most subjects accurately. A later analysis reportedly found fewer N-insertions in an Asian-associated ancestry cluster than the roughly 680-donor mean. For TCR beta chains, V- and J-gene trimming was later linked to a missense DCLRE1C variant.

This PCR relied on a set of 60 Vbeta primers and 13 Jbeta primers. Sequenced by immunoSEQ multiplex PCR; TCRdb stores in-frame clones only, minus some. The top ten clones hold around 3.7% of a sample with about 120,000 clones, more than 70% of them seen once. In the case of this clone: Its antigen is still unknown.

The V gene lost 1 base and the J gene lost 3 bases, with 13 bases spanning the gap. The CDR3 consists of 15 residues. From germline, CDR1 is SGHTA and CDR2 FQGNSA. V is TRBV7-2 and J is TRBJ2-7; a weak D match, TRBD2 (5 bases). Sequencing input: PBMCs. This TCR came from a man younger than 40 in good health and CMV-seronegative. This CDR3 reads CASSLVLVMGYEQYF. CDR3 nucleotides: TGTGCCAGCAGCTTAGTACTAGTTATGGGCTACGAGCAGTACTTC.